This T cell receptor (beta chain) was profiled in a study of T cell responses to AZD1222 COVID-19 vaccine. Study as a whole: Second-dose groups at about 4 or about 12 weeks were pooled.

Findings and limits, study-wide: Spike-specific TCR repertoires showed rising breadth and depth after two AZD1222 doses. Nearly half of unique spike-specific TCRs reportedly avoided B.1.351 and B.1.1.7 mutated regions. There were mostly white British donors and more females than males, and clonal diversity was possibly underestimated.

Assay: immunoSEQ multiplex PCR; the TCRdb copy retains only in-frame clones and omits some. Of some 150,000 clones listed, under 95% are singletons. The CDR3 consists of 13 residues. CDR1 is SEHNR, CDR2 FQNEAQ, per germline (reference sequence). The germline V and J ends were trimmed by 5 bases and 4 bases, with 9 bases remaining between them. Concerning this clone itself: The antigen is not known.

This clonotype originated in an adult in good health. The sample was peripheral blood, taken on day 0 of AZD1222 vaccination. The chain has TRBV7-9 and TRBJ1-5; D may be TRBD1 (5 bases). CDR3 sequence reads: CASSGTDNQPQHF. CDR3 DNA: TGTGCCAGCAGCGGGACTGATAATCAGCCCCAGCATTTT.